This is a list of T cell receptor beta chains from one sample in a study of blood T cell repertoires in COVID-19. Libraries were prepared by immunoSEQ multiplex PCR; TCRdb keeps only in-frame clonotypes and omits some of them. The repertoire consists of about 260,000 clones, with 88% occurring once and the leading ten covering approximately 3.8%. The specimen sequenced was peripheral blood. These receptor sequences come from a man aged 60-69 years who had recovered from COVID-19. The CDR3 runs from the conserved cysteine through the conserved F or W. The order of the fields is D gene, J gene, clone size, V gene, CDR3 length, CDR3 DNA, CDR3 protein. D genes are given only for firm matches. Clone size, where shown, is once, few, many, or a class for clones that have expanded.

. TRBJ2-5 . TRBV5-1 17 TGCGCCAGCAGCTTGGGGGGCCGTTTAGGCAAGCAAGAGACCCAGTACTTC CASSLGGRLGKQETQYF
. TRBJ1-1 . TRBV6-5 13 TGTGCCAGCAGTTACTCGAAGGGGCAGGAAGCTTTCTTT CASSYSKGQEAFF
TRBD1 TRBJ2-7 . TRBV19 14 TGTGCCAGTAGTTCTGGGACAGGGGGTTACGAGCAGTACTTC CASSSGTGGYEQYF
TRBD1 TRBJ2-1 . TRBV5-1 14 TGCGCCAGCAGCTTGGCCGTGACAGGGGTTGAGCAGTTCTTC CASSLAVTGVEQFF
. TRBJ2-3 . TRBV4-1 15 TGCGCCAGCAGCCAAGCGGGGGGCGGGTCAGATACGCAGTATTTT CASSQAGGGSDTQYF
. TRBJ2-5 . TRBV5-4 14 TGTGCCAGCAGCAGGGGCGGGGTTCGGGAGACCCAGTACTTC CASSRGGVRETQYF
TRBD1 TRBJ1-2 . TRBV19 15 TGTGCCAGTTGGAACCGAGGGGGCGCGAAAAATGGCTACACCTTC CASWNRGGAKNGYTF
TRBD1 TRBJ1-2 . TRBV7-2 15 TGTGCCAGCAGCGGCGCCCTGACAGGGGTTCGCGGCTACACCTTC CASSGALTGVRGYTF
TRBD1 TRBJ1-1 . TRBV4-1 14 TGCGCCAGCAGCCAGGCAGGGGGCAACACTGAAGCTTTCTTT CASSQAGGNTEAFF
TRBD2 TRBJ2-3 . TRBV5-1 19 TGCGCCAGCAGCTCGGGACTAGCGGGGTGGGGGGAAGACACAGATACGCAGTATTTT CASSSGLAGWGEDTDTQYF
TRBD1 TRBJ1-5 . TRBV5-6 17 TGTGCCAGCAGCTTGGCCGGGACAGGGGCAGGCAAGCAGCCCCAGCATTTT CASSLAGTGAGKQPQHF
. TRBJ1-1 once TRBV7-3 15 TGTGCCAGCAGCCCCTTCACGGGGGTGAACACTGAAGCTTTCTTT CASSPFTGVNTEAFF
. TRBJ2-7 once TRBV29-1 13 TGCAGCGTTGTTCCGCAGGAAACCTACGAGCAGTACTTC CSVVPQETYEQYF
. TRBJ2-7 few TRBV4-2 15 TGTGCCAGCAGCCAAGATGAACAGGCATCCTACGAGCAGTACTTC CASSQDEQASYEQYF
TRBD1 TRBJ2-7 once TRBV6-5 14 TGTGCCAGCGTGGACAGGGGATTCACCTACGAGCAGTACTTC CASVDRGFTYEQYF
TRBD1 TRBJ1-5 . TRBV6-5 14 TGTGCCAGCAGCGACAGGGGGCGTAATCAGCCCCAGCATTTT CASSDRGRNQPQHF
. TRBJ2-2 . TRBV18 15 TGTGCCAGCTCATATAGGACAGAAAACACCGGGGAGCTGTTTTTT CASSYRTENTGELFF
TRBD1 TRBJ1-2 . TRBV5-1 14 TGCGCCAGCAGCTCCCGCAGGGGGGACTATGGCTACACCTTC CASSSRRGDYGYTF
. TRBJ1-2 . TRBV7-3 13 TGTGCCAGCAGCTTAACGGGAGACTATGGCTACACCTTC CASSLTGDYGYTF
. TRBJ2-5 . TRBV27 12 TGTGCCAGCAGCCATGTCCCAGAGACCCAGTACTTC CASSHVPETQYF
. TRBJ2-7 . TRBV5-4 15 TGTGCCAGCAGCTCGGATTGGGGGGACCCCTACGAGCAGTACTTC CASSSDWGDPYEQYF
. TRBJ2-1 . TRBV19 16 TGTGCCAGCCGCGGTCGGGGCCTGGGGGGCTACAATGAGCAGTTCTTC CASRGRGLGGYNEQFF
. TRBJ2-3 . TRBV20-1 11 TGCACCACCCGGAGCACAGATACGCAGTATTTT CTTRSTDTQYF
. TRBJ1-1 . TRBV6-5 15 TGTGCCAGCAGTTACTCGAGGTCTTTGAACACTGAAGCTTTCTTT CASSYSRSLNTEAFF
TRBD1 TRBJ1-2 few TRBV19 13 TGTGCCAGTAGGGGACAGGGCGGTGGGGGCTACACCTTC CASRGQGGGGYTF
. TRBJ2-5 . TRBV5-1 14 TGCGCCAGCAGCTTGGCCAGACAGGTAGAGACCCAGTACTTC CASSLARQVETQYF
. TRBJ2-7 . TRBV21-1 16 TGTGCCAGCAGCAAAGACAAGGGGGCAAGTTGCGACGAGCAGTACTTC CASSKDKGASCDEQYF
. TRBJ2-7 . TRBV5-6 11 TGTGCCAGCAGCTTGAGCGACGAGCAGTACTTC CASSLSDEQYF
. TRBJ2-7 . TRBV3-1/TRBV3-2 13 TGTGCCAGCAGCCAAGAAGGGGGCTACGAGCAGTACTTC CASSQEGGYEQYF
. TRBJ2-7 . TRBV7-8 13 TGTGCCAGCAGCTTACGACAGGAGTTAGAGCAGTACTTC CASSLRQELEQYF
TRBD2 TRBJ2-3 once TRBV7-8 17 TGTGCCAGCAGCTTAGCGACCCGCCTAGCGGTGACAGATACGCAGTATTTT CASSLATRLAVTDTQYF
TRBD1 TRBJ2-7 . TRBV27 16 TGTGCCAGCAGTTTATCCCAATGGACAGGGGCCTACGAGCAGTACTTC CASSLSQWTGAYEQYF
TRBD1 TRBJ2-2 . TRBV4-1 17 TGCGCCAGCAGCCACGGGGGACAGGGGACGCCTTCCGGGGAGCTGTTTTTT CASSHGGQGTPSGELFF
. TRBJ2-2 . TRBV6-2/TRBV6-3 16 TGTGCCAGCAGTTCGTGGGGGGGGCCTAACACCGGGGAGCTGTTTTTT CASSSWGGPNTGELFF
. TRBJ2-2 . TRBV21-1 16 TGTGCCAGCAGCCGGCGGCGCGGGACAGGGGAGGGGGAGCTGTTTTTT CASSRRRGTGEGELFF
. TRBJ2-3 . TRBV9 18 TGTGCCAGCAGCGTCGCTACAATAAGTACTAGATTCACAGATACGCAGTATTTT CASSVATISTRFTDTQYF
TRBD2 TRBJ2-1 . TRBV9 16 TGTGCCAGCAGCGCCCCCCTAGCGGGGGCTAACAATGAGCAGTTCTTC CASSAPLAGANNEQFF
TRBD1 TRBJ1-1 few TRBV9 15 TGTGCCAGCAGCTTCGGGACAGGGGGATATACTGAAGCTTTCTTT CASSFGTGGYTEAFF
TRBD2 TRBJ2-3 . TRBV19 14 TGTGCCAGTTGGACTAGCGGGGGTACAGATACGCAGTATTTT CASWTSGGTDTQYF
TRBD1 TRBJ1-4 . TRBV5-1 15 TGCGCCAGCAGCAGAACCGGGACAGAACTGGAAAAACTGTTTTTT CASSRTGTELEKLFF
TRBD1 TRBJ2-7 . TRBV5-4 14 TGTGCCAGCAGCCTGGACAGGGGAGGCTACGAGCAGTACTTC CASSLDRGGYEQYF
. TRBJ2-1 once TRBV9 14 TGTGCCAGCAGCGTAGTGTTAGCCAATGGTGAGCAGTTCTTC CASSVVLANGEQFF
. TRBJ2-7 . TRBV4-2 15 TGTGCCAGCAGCCAAGTGGGGGGACAGTCCTACGAGCAGTACTTC CASSQVGGQSYEQYF
. TRBJ1-2 . TRBV6-6 15 TGTGCCAGCAGAACCGACAGAAAAGCTAACTATGGCTACACCTTC CASRTDRKANYGYTF
TRBD1 TRBJ2-7 . TRBV7-9 15 TGTGCCAGCAGTCAAACAGGGGCCAGAGGGTACGAGCAGTACTTC CASSQTGARGYEQYF
TRBD1 TRBJ1-4 once TRBV5-1 15 TGCGCCAGCAGCTTAAGGACAGGAGGTAGTGAAAAACTGTTTTTT CASSLRTGGSEKLFF
TRBD1 TRBJ2-5 . TRBV27 16 TGTGCCAGCAGCGCACCGGGGACAGGGTACCAAGAGACCCAGTACTTC CASSAPGTGYQETQYF
TRBD2 TRBJ2-7 . TRBV5-4 15 TGTGCCAGCAGCCAAACTAGCGGGGGGTTCTACGAGCAGTACTTC CASSQTSGGFYEQYF
. TRBJ1-2 . TRBV9 12 TGTGCCAGCGGTGGGACACACTATGGCTACACCTTC CASGGTHYGYTF
TRBD2 TRBJ2-3 . TRBV5-4 15 TGTGCCAGCAGCTCACTAGCGGGGGGGGTAGATACGCAGTATTTT CASSSLAGGVDTQYF